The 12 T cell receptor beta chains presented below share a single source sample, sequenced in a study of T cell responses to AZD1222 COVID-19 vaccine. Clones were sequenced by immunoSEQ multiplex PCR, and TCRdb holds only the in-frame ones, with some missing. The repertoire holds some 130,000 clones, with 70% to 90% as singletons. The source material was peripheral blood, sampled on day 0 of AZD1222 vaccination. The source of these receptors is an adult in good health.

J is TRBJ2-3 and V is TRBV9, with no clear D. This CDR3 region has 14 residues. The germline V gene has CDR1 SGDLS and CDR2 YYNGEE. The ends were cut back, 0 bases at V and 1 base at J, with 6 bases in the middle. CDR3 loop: CASSVEPGTDTQYF. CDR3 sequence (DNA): TGTGCCAGCAGCGTAGAGCCAGGCACAGATACGCAGTATTTT.

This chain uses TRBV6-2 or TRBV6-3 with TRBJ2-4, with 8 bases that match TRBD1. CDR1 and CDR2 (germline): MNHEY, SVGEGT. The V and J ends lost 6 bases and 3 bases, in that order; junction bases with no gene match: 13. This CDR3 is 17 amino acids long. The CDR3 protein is CASSSTGVVWVKNIQYF. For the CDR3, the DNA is TGTGCCAGCAGCTCGACAGGGGTCGTTTGGGTCAAAAACATTCAGTACTTC.

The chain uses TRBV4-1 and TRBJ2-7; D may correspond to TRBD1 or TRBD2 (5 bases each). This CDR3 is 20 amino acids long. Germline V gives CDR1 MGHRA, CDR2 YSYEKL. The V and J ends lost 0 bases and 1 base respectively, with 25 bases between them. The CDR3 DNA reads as TGCGCCAGCAGCCAAGATGGGGGATGGACGGGGATCGTTACTTCCTACGAGCAGTACTTC. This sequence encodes CASSQDGGWTGIVTSYEQYF.

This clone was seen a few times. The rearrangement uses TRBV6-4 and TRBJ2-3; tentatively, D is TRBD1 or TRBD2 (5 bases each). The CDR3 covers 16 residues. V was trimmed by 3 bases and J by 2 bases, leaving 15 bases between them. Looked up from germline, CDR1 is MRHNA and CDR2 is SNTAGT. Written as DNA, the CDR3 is TGTGCCAGCAGTGATCTTAGTACCGGGACCACAGATACGCAGTATTTT. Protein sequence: CASSDLSTGTTDTQYF.

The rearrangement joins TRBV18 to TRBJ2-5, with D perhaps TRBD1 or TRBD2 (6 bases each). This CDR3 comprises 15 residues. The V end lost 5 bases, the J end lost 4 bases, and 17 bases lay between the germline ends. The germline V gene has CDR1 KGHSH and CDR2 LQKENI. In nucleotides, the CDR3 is TGTGCCAGCTCAAAAACTACAGGGACTGTAGAGACCCAGTACTTC. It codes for CASSKTTGTVETQYF.

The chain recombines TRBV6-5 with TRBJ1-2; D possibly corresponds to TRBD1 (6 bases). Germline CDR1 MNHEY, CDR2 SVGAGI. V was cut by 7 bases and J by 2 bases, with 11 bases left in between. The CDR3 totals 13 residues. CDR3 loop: CASKVGGNYGYTF. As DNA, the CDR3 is TGTGCCAGCAAAGTAGGGGGGAACTATGGCTACACCTTC.

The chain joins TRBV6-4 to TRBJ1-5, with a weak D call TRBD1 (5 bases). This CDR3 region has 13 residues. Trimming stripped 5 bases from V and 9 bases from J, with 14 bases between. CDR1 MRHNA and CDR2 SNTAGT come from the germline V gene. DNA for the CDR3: TGTGCCAGCAGTCTCGACAGCCTCGGGCCCCAGCATTTT. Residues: CASSLDSLGPQHF.

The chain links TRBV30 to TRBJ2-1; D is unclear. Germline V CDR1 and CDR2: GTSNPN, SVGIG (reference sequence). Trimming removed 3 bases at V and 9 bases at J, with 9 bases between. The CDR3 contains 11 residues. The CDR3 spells CAWSYSGEQFF. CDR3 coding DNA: TGTGCCTGGAGCTACTCCGGTGAGCAGTTCTTC.

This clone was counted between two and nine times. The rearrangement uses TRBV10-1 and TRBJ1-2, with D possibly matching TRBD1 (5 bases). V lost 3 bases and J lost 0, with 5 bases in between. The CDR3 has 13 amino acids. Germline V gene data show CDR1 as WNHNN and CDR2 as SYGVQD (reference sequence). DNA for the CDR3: TGCGCCAGCAGTGACAGGGCTAACTATGGCTACACCTTC. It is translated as CASSDRANYGYTF.

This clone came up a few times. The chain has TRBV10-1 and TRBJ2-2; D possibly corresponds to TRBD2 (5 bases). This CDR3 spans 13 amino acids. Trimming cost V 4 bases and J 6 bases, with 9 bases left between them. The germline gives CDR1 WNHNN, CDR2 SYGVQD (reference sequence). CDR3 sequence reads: CASSGTVAGELFF. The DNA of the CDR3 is TGCGCCAGCAGTGGGACTGTGGCCGGGGAGCTGTTTTTT.

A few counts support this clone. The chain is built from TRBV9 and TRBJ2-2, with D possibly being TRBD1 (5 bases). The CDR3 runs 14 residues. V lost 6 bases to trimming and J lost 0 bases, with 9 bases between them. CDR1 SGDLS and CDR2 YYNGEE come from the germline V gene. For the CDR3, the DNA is TGTGCCAGCACGGCAGGGACGAACACCGGGGAGCTGTTTTTT. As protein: CASTAGTNTGELFF. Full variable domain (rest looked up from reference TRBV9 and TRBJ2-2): DSGVTQTPKHLITATGQRVTLRCSPRSGDLSVYWYQQSLDQGLQFLIQYYNGEERAKGNILERFSAQQFPDLHSELNLSSLELGDSALYFCASTAGTNTGELFFGEGSRLTVL.

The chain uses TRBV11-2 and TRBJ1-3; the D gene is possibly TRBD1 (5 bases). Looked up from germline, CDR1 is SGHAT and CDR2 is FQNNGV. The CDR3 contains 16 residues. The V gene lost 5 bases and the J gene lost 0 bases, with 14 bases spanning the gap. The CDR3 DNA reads TGTGCCAGCAGCCCCCTGGGGGTTAACTCTGGAAACACCATATATTTT. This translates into CASSPLGVNSGNTIYF.